One sample yielded the 17 T cell receptor beta chains listed below, sequenced in a study of T cell responses to AZD1222 COVID-19 vaccine. TCRdb keeps only in-frame clones here, not all; method: immunoSEQ multiplex PCR. Counted here are tens of thousands of clones, 80% to 90% occurring once; the ten biggest clones make up over 7.5%. The sample here was peripheral blood, taken 28 days after the second AZD1222 dose. These TCRs come from an adult who received the AZD1222 COVID-19 vaccine.

This chain connects TRBV6-1 to TRBJ1-5; perhaps TRBD1 as D (5 bases). Germline CDR1 MNHNS, CDR2 SASEGT. Deletions cut 2 bases from V and 2 bases from J, with 13 bases between. CDR3 size: 16 residues. In DNA, the CDR3 is TGTGCCAGCAGTGAAAGAAGGGGAAGTGGCAATCAGCCCCAGCATTTT. It specifies CASSERRGSGNQPQHF.

This clone has more than one count but fewer than ten. This chain uses TRBV30 with TRBJ1-2, with 8 bases fitting TRBD1. CDR1 is GTSNPN, CDR2 SVGIG, per germline (reference sequence). The CDR3 length is 12 residues. After removal of 6 bases from V and 4 bases from J, the junction contained 4 bases not matched to a gene. The CDR3 region has the DNA TGTGCCTGCCGGGACAGGAGCTATGGCTACACCTTC. This codes for CACRDRSYGYTF. The full variable domain, completed using reference TRBV30 and TRBJ1-2, is SQTIHQWPATLVQPVGSPLSLECTVEGTSNPNLYWYRQAAGRGLQLLFYSVGIGQISSEVPQNLSASRPQDRQFILSSKKLLLSDSGFYLCACRDRSYGYTFGSGTRLTVV.

CDR3 residues: CASSELWGHEQYF. The DNA for the CDR3 is TGTGCCAGCAGTGAATTGTGGGGCCACGAGCAGTACTTC. The V gene is TRBV6-1, the J gene TRBJ2-7; the D gene is possibly TRBD1 (5 bases). The germline V gene has CDR1 MNHNS and CDR2 SASEGT. There are 13 residues in the CDR3. V was clipped by 2 bases and J by 5 bases, with 10 bases between them.

V and J are TRBV7-9 and TRBJ1-3, with 8 bases aligning to TRBD1. Germline-derived CDR1 and CDR2 are SEHNR and FQNEAQ (reference sequence). Trimming removed 1 base from V and 0 bases from J; junction bases left unmatched: 8. The CDR3 runs 18 residues. CDR3 nucleotides: TGTGCCAGCAGCTTAGGACCCGGGACAGGTTACTCTGGAAACACCATATATTTT. Translation gives CASSLGPGTGYSGNTIYF.

The chain joins TRBV6-5 to TRBJ1-5, with a tentative D call TRBD1 (5 bases). This CDR3 is 16 amino acids long. Trimming left V 2 bases short and J 5 bases short, with 16 bases between. Germline V gene data show CDR1 as MNHEY and CDR2 as SVGAGI. Here the CDR3 reads CASSYGTPGGDQPQHF. CDR3 nucleotides: TGTGCCAGCAGTTACGGGACTCCAGGAGGGGATCAGCCCCAGCATTTT.

This chain links TRBV4-2 with TRBJ1-1; a weak D match, TRBD1 (5 bases). V lost 4 bases, J lost 6 bases, and 12 bases lay in between. The CDR3 contains 13 residues. CDR1 and CDR2 (germline): LGHNA, YNFKEQ. DNA for the CDR3: TGTGCCAGCAGCCCGGGGGGTAAGGCTGAAGCTTTCTTT. Translated: CASSPGGKAEAFF.

The V call is TRBV28, the J call TRBJ2-5, with D possibly being TRBD1 (5 bases). V lost 6 bases to trimming and J lost 0 bases, with 5 bases between them. Germline CDR1 and CDR2: MDHEN and SYDVKM. The length of the CDR3 is 12 residues. CDR3 coding DNA: TGTGCCAGCAGGGACAACCAAGAGACCCAGTACTTC. It yields the protein CASRDNQETQYF.

The rearrangement links TRBV4-2 to TRBJ2-7; possible D gene TRBD1, 5 bases. Germline CDR1 and CDR2: LGHNA and YNFKEQ. V lost 4 bases and J 3 bases, leaving 13 bases between the germline ends. The CDR3 is made up of 14 amino acids. The CDR3 sequence is CASSPAGFGYEQYF. CDR3 coding DNA: TGTGCCAGCAGCCCAGCAGGGTTCGGCTACGAGCAGTACTTC.

This chain connects TRBV10-3 to TRBJ1-2; D ambiguous. Germline V gene data show CDR1 as ENHRY and CDR2 as SYGVKD. The CDR3 contains 13 residues. Trimming cost V 9 bases and J 2 bases, with 13 bases left between them. CDR3 amino acids: CAMSYGANYGYTF. The CDR3, as DNA: TGTGCCATGAGCTACGGAGCAAACTATGGCTACACCTTC.

This chain connects TRBV2 to TRBJ2-7; no firm D call. Germline CDR1 reads SNHLY; CDR2 reads FYNNEI. The length of the CDR3 is 14 residues. V lost 8 bases to trimming and J lost 0 bases, with 14 bases between them. The CDR3 protein is CASQDAASSYEQYF. As DNA, the CDR3 is TGTGCCAGCCAGGACGCCGCCAGCTCCTACGAGCAGTACTTC.

This chain links TRBV29-1 with TRBJ2-5; 7 nucleotides match TRBD1. The germline gives CDR1 SQVTM, CDR2 ANQGSEA. Trimming removed 5 bases from V and 1 base from J; junction bases left unmatched: 1. This CDR3 has 12 amino acids. DNA of the CDR3: TGCAGCGTTAGGACAGGCCAAGAGACCCAGTACTTC. Its translation: CSVRTGQETQYF.

The chain uses TRBV5-1 and TRBJ2-1; either TRBD1 or TRBD2 may supply D (5 bases each). V was pared by 4 bases and J by 2 bases, with 19 bases between. The CDR3 is 17 residues long. CDR1 SGHRS and CDR2 YFSETQ come from the germline V gene. The CDR3 DNA is TGCGCCAGCAGCCCGAAACCCCCCGGGACCACCTACAATGAGCAGTTCTTC. Its protein is CASSPKPPGTTYNEQFF.

CDR3 bases: TGTGCCAGCAGTCCCCCTATGAACGGGGTGAACACCGGGGAGCTGTTTTTT. Translated: CASSPPMNGVNTGELFF. The J gene is TRBJ2-2, the V gene TRBV6-6, with D perhaps matching TRBD2 (5 bases). Germline CDR1 MNHNY, CDR2 SVGAGI (reference sequence). Trimming pared 5 bases from V and 1 base from J, leaving 17 bases between. The CDR3 loop spans 17 amino acids.

This rearrangement joins TRBV5-1 to TRBJ1-2; 8 bases are shared with TRBD1. V dropped 4 bases and J dropped 6; count of bases not matched to a gene: 11. Germline V lookup: CDR1 SGHRS, CDR2 YFSETQ. This CDR3 spans 15 amino acids. The CDR3 is CASSLLNTGGDGYTF. For the CDR3, the DNA is TGCGCCAGCAGCCTATTAAATACAGGGGGAGATGGCTACACCTTC.

This sequence joins TRBV6-5 and TRBJ2-5; no definite D call. V was cut by 2 bases and J by 5 bases, with 12 bases left in between. This CDR3 has 14 amino acids. Germline loops: CDR1 MNHEY, CDR2 SVGAGI. This chain's CDR3 is CASSYVFGSETQYF. The CDR3 DNA reads as TGTGCCAGCAGTTACGTATTTGGGTCCGAGACCCAGTACTTC.

The chain carries TRBV6-5 and TRBJ1-2, with a possible D match to TRBD1 (5 bases). V was shortened by 5 bases and J by 4 bases, with 17 bases between the two germline ends. The CDR3 is made up of 15 amino acids. Germline V gene lookup returns CDR1 MNHEY and CDR2 SVGAGI. CDR3 in amino acids: CASSTRPGGGYGYTF. The CDR3 nucleotides read TGTGCCAGCAGTACGCGTCCAGGTGGGGGCTATGGCTACACCTTC.

J is TRBJ1-3 and V is TRBV2; D is uncertain. Trimming removed 8 bases at V and 0 bases at J, with 11 bases between. There are 14 residues in the CDR3. Germline CDR1 and CDR2: SNHLY and FYNNEI. CDR3 region: CASWFVSSGNTIYF. The CDR3 nucleotides read TGTGCCAGCTGGTTTGTGAGCTCTGGAAACACCATATATTTT.